A selection of T cell receptor beta chains follows, all from one sample in a study of T cells in Graves' hyperthyroidism and ophthalmopathy. TCRdb recomputed calls from the multiplex PCR reads with MiXCR, one row per CDR3 protein. The sample lists about 360,000 distinct CDR3 sequences, about 13% occurring once. The specimen was blood. These TCRs come from a woman in her late teens or twenties with Graves' hyperthyroidism. The CDR3 runs from the conserved cysteine through the conserved F or W. The order of the fields is J gene, clone size, D gene, V gene, CDR3 protein, CDR3 DNA. D genes are given only for firm matches. Some rows mark clone size as missing; the rest say once, few, many or name a class of expanded clone.

j_call: TRBJ2-1
clone_size: many
d_call: -
v_call: TRBV11-2
cdr3_aa: CASSLVLASYNEQFF
cdr3_nt: TGTGCCAGCAGCTTGGTCCTAGCGTCCTACAATGAGCAGTTCTTC

j_call: TRBJ2-7
clone_size: many
d_call: TRBD2
v_call: TRBV20-1
cdr3_aa: CSARDRGGREQYF
cdr3_nt: TGCAGTGCTAGAGACCGCGGGGGTAGGGAGCAGTACTTC

j_call: TRBJ1-2
clone_size: -
d_call: TRBD1
v_call: TRBV28
cdr3_aa: CASSLGTGGWGYTF
cdr3_nt: TGTGCCAGCAGTCTCGGGACAGGGGGCTGGGGCTACACCTTC

j_call: TRBJ1-6
clone_size: few
d_call: TRBD1
v_call: TRBV18
cdr3_aa: CASSPPGTASSPLHF
cdr3_nt: TGTGCCAGCTCACCACCGGGGACAGCTTCATCACCCCTCCACTTT

j_call: TRBJ1-5
clone_size: few
d_call: -
v_call: TRBV12-3/TRBV12-4
cdr3_aa: CASSLGRRPAQPQHF
cdr3_nt: TGTGCCAGCAGTTTAGGGCGACGGCCGGCCCAGCCCCAGCATTTT

j_call: TRBJ2-5
clone_size: -
d_call: TRBD2
v_call: TRBV20-1
cdr3_aa: CSARPPSGGFETQYF
cdr3_nt: TGCAGTGCTAGACCTCCTAGCGGGGGTTTTGAGACCCAGTACTTC

j_call: TRBJ1-2
clone_size: many
d_call: TRBD1
v_call: TRBV5-1
cdr3_aa: CASSSSPGQGAIYTF
cdr3_nt: TGCGCCAGCAGCTCCTCCCCGGGACAGGGGGCGATTTACACCTTC

j_call: TRBJ1-1
clone_size: -
d_call: -
v_call: TRBV15
cdr3_aa: CATSRDFTGTTEAFF
cdr3_nt: TGTGCCACCAGCAGAGATTTTACAGGGACCACTGAAGCTTTCTTT

j_call: TRBJ2-3
clone_size: few
d_call: -
v_call: TRBV27
cdr3_aa: CASRSTSTDTQYF
cdr3_nt: TGTGCCAGCAGGTCAACCAGCACAGATACGCAGTATTTT

j_call: TRBJ2-7
clone_size: many
d_call: -
v_call: TRBV20-1
cdr3_aa: CSARDPRASGAYEQYF
cdr3_nt: TGCAGTGCTAGAGATCCGCGGGCTAGTGGAGCCTACGAGCAGTACTTC

j_call: TRBJ2-1
clone_size: many
d_call: TRBD2
v_call: TRBV28
cdr3_aa: CASSLGLAGGPWNEQFF
cdr3_nt: TGTGCCAGCAGTTTGGGACTAGCGGGGGGGCCTTGGAATGAGCAGTTCTTC

j_call: TRBJ2-2
clone_size: few
d_call: -
v_call: TRBV30
cdr3_aa: CAWSLRGRVTGELFF
cdr3_nt: TGTGCCTGGAGTCTTCGGGGGCGCGTCACCGGGGAGCTGTTTTTT

j_call: TRBJ2-5
clone_size: -
d_call: -
v_call: TRBV19
cdr3_aa: CASSPRQVQLETQYF
cdr3_nt: TGTGCCAGTAGCCCCCGACAGGTTCAGTTAGAGACCCAGTACTTC

j_call: TRBJ2-2
clone_size: -
d_call: TRBD1
v_call: TRBV28
cdr3_aa: CASSLHRGGATGELFF
cdr3_nt: TGTGCCAGCAGTTTGCACAGGGGTGGGGCTACCGGGGAGCTGTTTTTT

j_call: TRBJ2-5
clone_size: many
d_call: -
v_call: TRBV20-1
cdr3_aa: CSARDSSRAQETQYF
cdr3_nt: TGCAGTGCTAGAGATTCCAGTAGAGCCCAAGAGACCCAGTACTTC

j_call: TRBJ1-2
clone_size: many
d_call: -
v_call: TRBV27
cdr3_aa: CASSSVKPSALDGYTF
cdr3_nt: TGTGCCAGCAGTTCCGTAAAACCCTCGGCCCTAGATGGCTACACCTTC

j_call: TRBJ2-1
clone_size: few
d_call: TRBD1
v_call: TRBV25-1
cdr3_aa: CASSEWTGGSYNEQFF
cdr3_nt: TGTGCCAGCAGTGAATGGACAGGGGGCTCCTACAATGAGCAGTTCTTC

j_call: TRBJ1-6
clone_size: -
d_call: -
v_call: TRBV7-3
cdr3_aa: CASSQTPVAPLHF
cdr3_nt: TGTGCCAGCAGCCAGACTCCGGTGGCTCCCCTCCACTTT

j_call: TRBJ2-5
clone_size: few
d_call: -
v_call: TRBV5-6
cdr3_aa: CASSLEGGRNFLETQYF
cdr3_nt: TGTGCCAGCAGCTTGGAGGGGGGCAGGAATTTCTTGGAGACCCAGTACTTC